A single sample gave rise to the 10 T cell receptor beta chains below, sequenced in a study of cytomegalovirus exposure and HLA in healthy donors. Produced via immunoSEQ multiplex PCR; TCRdb's table is partial and in-frame only. Of 120,000 or so clones listed, roughly 90% were seen once; the top ten hold approximately 2.1%. The specimen was PBMCs. All receptors come from a woman between 18 and 29 years old in good health and CMV-seronegative.

V and J are TRBV19 and TRBJ2-5; 7 nucleotides align to TRBD2. The germline V gene encodes CDR1 LNHDA and CDR2 SQIVND (reference sequence). This CDR3 is 17 amino acids long. V lost 2 bases to trimming and J lost 0 bases; unmatched junction nucleotides: 9. The CDR3 region is CASSINPVGGYQETQYF. CDR3 coding DNA: TGTGCCAGTAGTATAAACCCGGTCGGGGGGTACCAAGAGACCCAGTACTTC.

V and J are TRBV6-6 and TRBJ1-4; D is undetermined. Trimming left V 2 bases short and J 3 bases short, with 10 bases between. The germline V gene has CDR1 MNHNY and CDR2 SVGAGI (reference sequence). The CDR3 length is 15 residues. The CDR3 loop reads CASSYGGPSNEKLFF. The CDR3 nucleotides read TGTGCCAGCAGTTACGGAGGGCCCTCTAATGAAAAACTGTTTTTT.

This rearrangement joins TRBV6-1 to TRBJ2-1, with 7 bases identical to TRBD2. Looked up from germline, CDR1 is MNHNS and CDR2 is SASEGT. With V trimmed by 4 bases and J by 2 bases, 5 bases remained unmatched. The CDR3 totals 15 residues. The CDR3 reads CASSALAEPYNEQFF. CDR3 coding DNA: TGTGCCAGCAGTGCCCTAGCGGAACCCTACAATGAGCAGTTCTTC.

This chain connects TRBV2 to TRBJ2-1; 7 positions match TRBD1. CDR1 SNHLY and CDR2 FYNNEI come from the germline V gene. Trimming at V came to 5 bases and at J to 4 bases, leaving 8 bases not matched to a gene. There are 15 residues in the CDR3. The CDR3 DNA is TGTGCCAGCAGTTCTCTCTGGGACAGATACAATGAGCAGTTCTTC. This sequence encodes CASSSLWDRYNEQFF.

The chain combines TRBV7-6 with TRBJ1-6; a possible D gene is TRBD1 (5 bases). The germline V and J ends were trimmed by 1 base and 5 bases, with 12 bases remaining between them. Per the germline V gene, CDR1 is SGHVS and CDR2 is FNYEAQ. This CDR3 spans 16 amino acids. The CDR3 DNA sequence: TGTGCCAGCAGCTTAGGGCAGGGCCGGGATAATTCACCCCTCCACTTT. Translating gives CASSLGQGRDNSPLHF.

The chain links TRBV6-4 to TRBJ2-3; 9 bases agree with TRBD2. In germline, CDR1 is MRHNA, CDR2 SNTAGT. V dropped 0 bases and J dropped 6; count of bases not matched to a gene: 4. CDR3 length: 15 amino acids. The CDR3 nucleotides are TGTGCCAGCAGTGACTCGGCGGGGGGGGGTGATACGCAGTATTTT. This codes for CASSDSAGGGDTQYF.

The chain couples TRBV12-5 to TRBJ2-1, with D perhaps TRBD2 (5 bases). Germline V lookup: CDR1 LGHNT, CDR2 FRNRAP. V lost 0 bases and J 0 bases, leaving 12 bases between the germline ends. The CDR3 spans 17 residues. The DNA for the CDR3 is TGTGCTAGTGGTTTGGTCTTAGGGAGCCCCTCCTACAATGAGCAGTTCTTC. Translating gives CASGLVLGSPSYNEQFF.

DNA for the CDR3: TGTGCCATCAGCACGGGGAGCACAGATACGCAGTATTTT. Translation gives CAISTGSTDTQYF. This chain connects TRBV10-3 to TRBJ2-3; weak D call: TRBD2 (5 bases). Germline loops: CDR1 ENHRY, CDR2 SYGVKD. This CDR3 region has 13 residues. Deletions cut 6 bases from V and 0 bases from J, with 7 bases between.

This clone was seen a few times. The CDR3 region is CASSPNGELFF. In DNA, the CDR3 is TGTGCCAGCAGTCCAAACGGGGAGCTGTTTTTT. The gene calls are TRBV27 and TRBJ2-2, with D hard to call. Germline V gene lookup returns CDR1 MNHEY and CDR2 SMNVEV (reference sequence). This CDR3 region has 11 residues. The V gene lost 5 bases and the J gene lost 7 bases, with 5 bases spanning the gap.

V gene TRBV30 combines with J gene TRBJ2-2; 9 nucleotides line up with TRBD1. The ends lost 4 bases at V and 1 base at J; junction bases unmatched: 7. CDR3 size: 16 residues. Germline loops: CDR1 GTSNPN, CDR2 SVGIG (reference sequence). The CDR3 nucleotides read TGTGCCTGGACCGAGGGGGGACAGGGGAACACCGGGGAGCTGTTTTTT. It is translated as CAWTEGGQGNTGELFF.